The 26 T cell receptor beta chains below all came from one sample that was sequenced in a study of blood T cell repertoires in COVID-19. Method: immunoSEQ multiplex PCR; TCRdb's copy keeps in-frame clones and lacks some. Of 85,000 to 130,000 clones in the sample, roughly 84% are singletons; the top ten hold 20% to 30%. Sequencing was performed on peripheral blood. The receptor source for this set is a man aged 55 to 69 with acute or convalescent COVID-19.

CDR3 amino acids: CASSARREGLNEQFF. CDR3 nucleotides: TGTGCCAGCAGCGCGCGGCGGGAGGGTTTAAATGAGCAGTTCTTC. The V call is TRBV5-4, the J call TRBJ2-1; 9 bases align to TRBD2. Germline loops: CDR1 SGHNT, CDR2 YYREEE (reference sequence). This CDR3 is built from 15 residues. Germline trimming cut 4 bases from V and 7 bases from J; bases unmatched to any gene: 9. Full variable domain (missing parts from reference TRBV5-4 and TRBJ2-1): ETGVTQSPTHLIKTRGQQVTLRCSSQSGHNTVSWYQQALGQGPQFIFQYYREEENGRGNFPPRFSGLQFPNYSSELNVNALELDDSALYLCASSARREGLNEQFFGPGTRLTVL.

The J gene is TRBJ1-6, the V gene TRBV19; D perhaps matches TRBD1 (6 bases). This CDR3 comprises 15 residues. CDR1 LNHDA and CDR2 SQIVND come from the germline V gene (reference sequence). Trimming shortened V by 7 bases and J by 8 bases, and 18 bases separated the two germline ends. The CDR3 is CASKGRGPMYSPLHF. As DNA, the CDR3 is TGTGCCAGTAAGGGCAGGGGCCCTATGTATTCACCCCTCCACTTT.

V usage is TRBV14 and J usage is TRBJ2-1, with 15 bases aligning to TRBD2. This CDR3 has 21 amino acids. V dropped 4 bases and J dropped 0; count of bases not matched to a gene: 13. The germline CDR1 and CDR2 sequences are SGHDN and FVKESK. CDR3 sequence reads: CASSPLPGLAGGRSSYNEQFF. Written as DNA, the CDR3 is TGTGCCAGCAGCCCACTACCGGGACTAGCGGGAGGCAGGAGCTCCTACAATGAGCAGTTCTTC.

The CDR3 here is CASNIFLAGVLYEQYF. CDR3 nucleotides: TGTGCCAGCAACATCTTTCTAGCGGGAGTGTTGTACGAGCAGTACTTC. V usage is TRBV28 and J usage is TRBJ2-7; 10 bases fit TRBD2. Germline V gene lookup returns CDR1 MDHEN and CDR2 SYDVKM. The CDR3 extends over 16 amino acids. The V and J ends lost 7 bases and 4 bases, in that order; junction bases with no gene match: 13.

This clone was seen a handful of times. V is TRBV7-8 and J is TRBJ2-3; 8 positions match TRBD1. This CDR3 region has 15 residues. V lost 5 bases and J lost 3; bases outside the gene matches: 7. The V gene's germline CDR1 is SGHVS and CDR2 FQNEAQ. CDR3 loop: CASSPTGGETDTQYF. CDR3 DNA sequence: TGTGCCAGCAGCCCTACAGGGGGTGAAACAGATACGCAGTATTTT.

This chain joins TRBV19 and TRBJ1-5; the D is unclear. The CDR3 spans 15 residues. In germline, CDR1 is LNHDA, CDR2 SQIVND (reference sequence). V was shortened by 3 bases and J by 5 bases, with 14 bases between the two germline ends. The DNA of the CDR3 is TGTGCCAGTAGTATCGACGGGGAGGACTATCAGCCCCAGCATTTT. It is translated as CASSIDGEDYQPQHF.

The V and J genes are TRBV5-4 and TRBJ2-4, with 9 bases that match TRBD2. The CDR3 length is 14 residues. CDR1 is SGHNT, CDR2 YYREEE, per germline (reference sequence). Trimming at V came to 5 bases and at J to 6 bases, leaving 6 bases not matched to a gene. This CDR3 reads CASSWAGGLNIQYF. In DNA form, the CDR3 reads TGTGCCAGCAGTTGGGCGGGAGGGCTAAACATTCAGTACTTC.

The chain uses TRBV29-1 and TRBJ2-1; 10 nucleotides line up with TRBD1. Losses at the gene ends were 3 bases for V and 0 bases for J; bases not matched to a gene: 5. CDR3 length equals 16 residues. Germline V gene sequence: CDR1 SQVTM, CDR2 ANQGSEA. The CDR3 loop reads CSVELGQGSSYNEQFF. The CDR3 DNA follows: TGCAGCGTTGAGCTGGGACAGGGGAGCTCCTACAATGAGCAGTTCTTC.

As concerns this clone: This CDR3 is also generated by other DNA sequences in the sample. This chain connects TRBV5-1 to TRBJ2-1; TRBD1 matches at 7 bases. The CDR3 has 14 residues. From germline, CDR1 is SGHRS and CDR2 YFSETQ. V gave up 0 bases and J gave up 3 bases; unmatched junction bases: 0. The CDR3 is CASSLGTGYNEQFF. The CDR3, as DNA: TGCGCCAGCAGCTTGGGGACAGGCTACAATGAGCAGTTCTTC.

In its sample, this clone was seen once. CDR3 sequence reads: CASSLGHPSSYEQYV. The CDR3 region has the DNA TGCGCCAGCAGCTTGGGACACCCGAGCTCCTACGAGCAGTACGTC. The chain combines TRBV5-1 with TRBJ2-7; the D is unclear. V lost 0 bases, J lost 0 bases, and 10 bases lay in between. This CDR3 spans 15 amino acids. Germline values: CDR1 SGHRS, CDR2 YFSETQ.

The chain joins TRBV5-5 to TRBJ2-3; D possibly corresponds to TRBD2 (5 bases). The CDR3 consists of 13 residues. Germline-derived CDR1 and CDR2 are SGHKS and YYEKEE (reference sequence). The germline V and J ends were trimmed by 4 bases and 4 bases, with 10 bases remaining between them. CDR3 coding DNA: TGTGCCAGCAGCCTCCTCGGGGCAGATACGCAGTATTTT. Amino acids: CASSLLGADTQYF.

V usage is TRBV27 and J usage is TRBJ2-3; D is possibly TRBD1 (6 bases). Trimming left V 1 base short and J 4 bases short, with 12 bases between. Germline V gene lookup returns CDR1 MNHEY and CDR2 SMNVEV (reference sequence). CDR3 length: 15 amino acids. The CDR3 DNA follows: TGTGCCAGCAGTTTATGGGGTGGGGGCCCAGATACGCAGTATTTT. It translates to CASSLWGGGPDTQYF.

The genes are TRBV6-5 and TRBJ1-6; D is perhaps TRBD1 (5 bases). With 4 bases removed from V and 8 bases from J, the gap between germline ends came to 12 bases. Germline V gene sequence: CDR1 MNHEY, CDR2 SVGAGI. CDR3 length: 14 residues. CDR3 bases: TGTGCCAGCAGTTCCCGCTCGGGGGATTCACCCCTCCACTTT. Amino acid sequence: CASSSRSGDSPLHF.

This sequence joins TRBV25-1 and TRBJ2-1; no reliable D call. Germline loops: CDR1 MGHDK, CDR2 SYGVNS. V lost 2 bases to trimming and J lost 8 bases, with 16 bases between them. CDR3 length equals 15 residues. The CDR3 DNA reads TGTGCCAGCAGTGAAGTCGGCCAGCGTGTGGATGAGCAGTTCTTC. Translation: CASSEVGQRVDEQFF.

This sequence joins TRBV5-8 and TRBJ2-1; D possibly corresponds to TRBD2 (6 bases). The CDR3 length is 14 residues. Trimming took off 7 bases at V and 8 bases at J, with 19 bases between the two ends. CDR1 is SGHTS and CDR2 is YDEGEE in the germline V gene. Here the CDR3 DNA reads TGTGCCAGCCACAGGCTAGCGCTTAAGTATGAGCAGTTCTTC. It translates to CASHRLALKYEQFF. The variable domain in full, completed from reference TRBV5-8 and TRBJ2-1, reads EAGVTQSPTHLIKTRGQQATLRCSPISGHTSVYWYQQALGLGLQFLLWYDEGEERNRGNFPPRFSGRQFPNYSSELNVNALELEDSALYLCASHRLALKYEQFFGPGTRLTVL.

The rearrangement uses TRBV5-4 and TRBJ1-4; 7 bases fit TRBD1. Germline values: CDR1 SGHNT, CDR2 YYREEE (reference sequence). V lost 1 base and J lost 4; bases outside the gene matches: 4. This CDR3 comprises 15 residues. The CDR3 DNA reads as TGTGCCAGCAGCTTGCCAGGGGGAAATAATGAAAAACTGTTTTTT. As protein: CASSLPGGNNEKLFF. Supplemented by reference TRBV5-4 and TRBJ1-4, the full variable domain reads ETGVTQSPTHLIKTRGQQVTLRCSSQSGHNTVSWYQQALGQGPQFIFQYYREEENGRGNFPPRFSGLQFPNYSSELNVNALELDDSALYLCASSLPGGNNEKLFFGSGTQLSVL.

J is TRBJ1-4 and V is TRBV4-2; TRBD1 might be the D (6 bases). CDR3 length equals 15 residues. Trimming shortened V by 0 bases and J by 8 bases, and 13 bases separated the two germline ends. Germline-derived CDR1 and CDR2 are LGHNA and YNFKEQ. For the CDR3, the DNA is TGTGCCAGCAGCCAAGACCGACAGGTTTGGGAAAAACTGTTTTTT. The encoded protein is CASSQDRQVWEKLFF.

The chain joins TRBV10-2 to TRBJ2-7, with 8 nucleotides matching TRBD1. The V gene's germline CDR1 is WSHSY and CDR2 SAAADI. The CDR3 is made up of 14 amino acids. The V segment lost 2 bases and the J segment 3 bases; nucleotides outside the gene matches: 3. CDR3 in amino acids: CASSEPGGGYEQYV. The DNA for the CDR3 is TGCGCCAGCAGTGAGCCAGGGGGCGGCTACGAGCAGTACGTC.

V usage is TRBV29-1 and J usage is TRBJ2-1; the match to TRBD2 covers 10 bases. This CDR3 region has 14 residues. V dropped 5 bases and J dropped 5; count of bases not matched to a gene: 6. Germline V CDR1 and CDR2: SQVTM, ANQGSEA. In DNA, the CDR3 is TGCAGCGTTACCGGACTAGCGGAGAACAATGAGCAGTTCTTC. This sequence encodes CSVTGLAENNEQFF.

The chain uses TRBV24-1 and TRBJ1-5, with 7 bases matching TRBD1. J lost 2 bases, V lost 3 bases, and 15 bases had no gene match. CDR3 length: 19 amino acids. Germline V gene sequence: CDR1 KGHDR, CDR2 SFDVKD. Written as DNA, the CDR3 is TGTGCCACCAGTGATGACCGAAATGACAGGGCGTCCGGCAATCAGCCCCAGCATTTT. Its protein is CATSDDRNDRASGNQPQHF.

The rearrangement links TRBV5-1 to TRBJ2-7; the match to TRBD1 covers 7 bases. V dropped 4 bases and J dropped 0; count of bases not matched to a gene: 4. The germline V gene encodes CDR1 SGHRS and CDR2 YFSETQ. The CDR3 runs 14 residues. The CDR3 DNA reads TGCGCCAGCAGCCCACAGGGGCACTCCTACGAGCAGTACTTC. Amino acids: CASSPQGHSYEQYF.

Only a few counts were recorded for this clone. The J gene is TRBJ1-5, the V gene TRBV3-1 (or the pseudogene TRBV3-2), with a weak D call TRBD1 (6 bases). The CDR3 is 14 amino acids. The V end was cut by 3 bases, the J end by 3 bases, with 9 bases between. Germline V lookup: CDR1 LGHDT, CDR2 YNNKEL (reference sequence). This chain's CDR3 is CASSHGQNNQPQHF. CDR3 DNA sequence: TGTGCCAGCAGCCATGGACAGAACAATCAGCCCCAGCATTTT.

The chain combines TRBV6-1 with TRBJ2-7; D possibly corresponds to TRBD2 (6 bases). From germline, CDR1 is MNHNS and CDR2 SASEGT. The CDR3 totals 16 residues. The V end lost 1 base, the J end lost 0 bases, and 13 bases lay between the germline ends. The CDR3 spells CASSEGRGWLSYEQYF. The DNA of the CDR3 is TGTGCCAGCAGTGAAGGGAGGGGATGGCTCTCCTACGAGCAGTACTTC.

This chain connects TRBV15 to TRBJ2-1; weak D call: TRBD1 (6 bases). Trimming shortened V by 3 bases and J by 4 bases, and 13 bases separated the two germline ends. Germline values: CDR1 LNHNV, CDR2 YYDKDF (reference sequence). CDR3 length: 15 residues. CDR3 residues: CATSSLNRVYNEQFF. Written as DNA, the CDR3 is TGTGCCACCAGCAGCCTGAACAGGGTTTACAATGAGCAGTTCTTC. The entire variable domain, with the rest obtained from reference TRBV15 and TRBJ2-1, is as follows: DAMVIQNPRYQVTQFGKPVTLSCSQTLNHNVMYWYQQKSSQAPKLLFHYYDKDFNNEADTPDNFQSRRPNTSFCFLDIRSPGLGDTAMYLCATSSLNRVYNEQFFGPGTRLTVL.

CDR3 sequence (DNA): TGTGCCAGCAGCTTGATACAGGGGGCCCTCGGAGATACGCAGTATTTT. Its protein product is CASSLIQGALGDTQYF. This chain joins TRBV5-4 and TRBJ2-3; 9 bases are a match to TRBD1. V trimming: 1 base; J trimming: 5 bases; junction bases outside the gene matches: 8. Germline values: CDR1 SGHNT, CDR2 YYREEE (reference sequence). CDR3 size: 16 residues.

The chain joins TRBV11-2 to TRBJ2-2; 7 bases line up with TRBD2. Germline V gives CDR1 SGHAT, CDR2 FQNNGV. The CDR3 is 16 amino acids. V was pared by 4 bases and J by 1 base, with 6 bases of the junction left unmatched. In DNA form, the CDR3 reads TGTGCCAGCAGCTCTAGCGGTAAGAAGAACACCGGGGAGCTGTTTTTT. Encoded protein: CASSSSGKKNTGELFF.